Shown below are 13 T cell receptor beta chains from a single sample sequenced in a study of PD-L1 blockade in urothelial cancer. Some clones are missing from TCRdb's copy, which holds only in-frame ones; the method was immunoSEQ multiplex PCR. The table has about 100,000 clones, about 91% seen once; the top ten hold about 0.92%. The sequences come from PBMCs, collected around atezolizumab (anti-PD-L1) treatment. These receptors all stem from a woman older than 75 with urothelial cancer.

This chain links TRBV5-1 with TRBJ1-1, with no clear D. The CDR3 totals 14 residues. Germline V gene lookup returns CDR1 SGHRS and CDR2 YFSETQ. Trimming shortened V by 2 bases and J by 1 base, and 9 bases separated the two germline ends. The CDR3 region has the DNA TGCGCCAGCAGCTTCTCAGGTGAGAACACTGAAGCTTTCTTT. Translated, it gives CASSFSGENTEAFF.

This clone was picked up one time. This chain links TRBV28 with TRBJ2-1; 11 bases map to TRBD2. V dropped 3 bases and J dropped 15; count of bases not matched to a gene: 4. The CDR3 contains 12 residues. The germline gives CDR1 MDHEN, CDR2 SYDVKM. CDR3 in amino acids: CASSFPGLAGFF. In DNA, the CDR3 is TGTGCCAGCAGTTTCCCAGGACTAGCGGGGTTCTTC.

The gene calls are TRBV10-2 and TRBJ2-7; 10 bases line up with TRBD1. The ends lost 10 bases at V and 4 bases at J; junction bases unmatched: 7. Germline V gene data show CDR1 as WSHSY and CDR2 as SAAADI. The CDR3 runs 13 residues. The CDR3 DNA sequence: TGCGCCACCAGGGGACAGGGGTGGTACGAGCAGTACTTC. It translates to CATRGQGWYEQYF.

The chain joins TRBV28 to TRBJ1-5, with 9 bases aligning to TRBD1. The CDR3 totals 17 residues. Germline V gene sequence: CDR1 MDHEN, CDR2 SYDVKM. J gave up 0 bases and V 4 bases, and 7 bases lay outside the gene matches. The CDR3 region is CASSSLKTGGSNQPQHF. For the CDR3, the DNA is TGTGCCAGCAGTTCACTCAAGACAGGGGGTAGCAATCAGCCCCAGCATTTT. The full variable domain, completed using reference TRBV28 and TRBJ1-5, is DVKVTQSSRYLVKRTGEKVFLECVQDMDHENMFWYRQDPGLGLRLIYFSYDVKMKEKGDIPEGYSVSREKKERFSLILESASTNQTSMYLCASSSLKTGGSNQPQHFGDGTRLSIL.

J is TRBJ2-2 and V is TRBV5-1, with a weak D call TRBD1 (7 bases). V lost 4 bases and J 4 bases, leaving 20 bases between the germline ends. This CDR3 has 17 amino acids. Germline loops: CDR1 SGHRS, CDR2 YFSETQ. CDR3 sequence: CASSPLFSGGGTGELFF. CDR3 nucleotides: TGCGCCAGCAGCCCCTTATTCTCAGGGGGAGGCACCGGGGAGCTGTTTTTT.

The V call is TRBV6-1, the J call TRBJ2-3; 9 bases are a match to TRBD2. Germline V gives CDR1 MNHNS, CDR2 SASEGT. V lost 6 bases and J lost 1; bases outside the gene matches: 8. This CDR3 contains 16 residues. This chain's CDR3 is CASSELAGYRTDTQYF. In DNA form, the CDR3 reads TGTGCCAGCAGCGAACTAGCGGGTTACCGCACAGATACGCAGTATTTT.

The chain recombines TRBV5-1 with TRBJ2-5; D is uncertain. Per germline, CDR1 SGHRS and CDR2 YFSETQ. V lost 2 bases, J lost 4 bases, and 6 bases lay in between. The CDR3 has 12 amino acids. CDR3 protein: CASSFNGETQYF. In nucleotides, the CDR3 is TGCGCCAGCAGCTTCAACGGAGAGACCCAGTACTTC.

The chain joins TRBV9 to TRBJ1-2, with TRBD1 as a possible D gene (6 bases). V lost 2 bases and J 6 bases, leaving 17 bases between the germline ends. The CDR3 is 15 residues long. Germline V CDR1 and CDR2: SGDLS, YYNGEE. The CDR3 is CASSVDSFRGNGYTF. CDR3 nucleotide sequence: TGTGCCAGCAGCGTGGATAGTTTTAGGGGGAATGGCTACACCTTC.

The rearrangement uses TRBV6-5 and TRBJ1-4; D call uncertain. The V end was cut by 6 bases, the J end by 2 bases, with 13 bases between. The CDR3 sequence is 15 residues long. Germline CDR1 is MNHEY and CDR2 is SVGAGI. Written as DNA, the CDR3 is TGTGCCAGCAGCCCCGCGGCAGCTACTAATGAAAAACTGTTTTTT. It codes for CASSPAAATNEKLFF.

The rearrangement joins TRBV15 to TRBJ2-1; unclear D gene. The CDR3 spans 15 residues. V shed 5 bases and J shed 3 bases, with 14 bases lying between them. In germline, CDR1 is LNHNV, CDR2 YYDKDF (reference sequence). CDR3 DNA: TGTGCCACCAGCGCACCGAACTCCAACTACAATGAGCAGTTCTTC. Encoded protein: CATSAPNSNYNEQFF.

The V call is TRBV30, the J call TRBJ1-4; 7 bases are a match to TRBD1. This CDR3 region has 13 residues. The trim removed 0 bases at V and 7 bases at J, leaving 2 bases unmatched. Germline V lookup: CDR1 GTSNPN, CDR2 SVGIG (reference sequence). CDR3: CAWSVQGGEKLFF. For the CDR3, the DNA is TGTGCCTGGAGTGTCCAGGGGGGTGAAAAACTGTTTTTT.

This clone has a single count. The chain carries TRBV7-3 and TRBJ2-4, with TRBD1 identical over 11 bases. With 0 bases clipped from V and 3 bases from J, the junction kept 1 base outside the gene matches. The CDR3 is made up of 16 amino acids. The germline CDR1 and CDR2 sequences are SGHTA and FQGTGA. The CDR3 nucleotides read TGTGCCAGCAGCTTAACGGGGACAGGGGGCAAAAACATTCAGTACTTC. This translates into CASSLTGTGGKNIQYF.

The V and J genes are TRBV6-5 and TRBJ1-2; D uncertain. The CDR3 loop spans 14 amino acids. Trimming took off 0 bases at V and 4 bases at J, with 9 bases between the two ends. Germline-derived CDR1 and CDR2 are MNHEY and SVGAGI. CDR3 nucleotide sequence: TGTGCCAGCAGTTACTCGAACAGACGCTATGGCTACACCTTC. The encoded protein is CASSYSNRRYGYTF.